This is a list of T cell receptor beta chains from one sample in a study of post-analysis software for immune sequencing data. TCRdb recomputed calls from the PCR reads with MiXCR, one row per CDR3 protein. The sample lists roughly 170,000 distinct CDR3 sequences; 25% to 35% were seen once. Sequenced sample: blood. The receptors were sampled from a girl between 10 and 17 years old with multiple sclerosis. CDR3s include the opening cysteine and the closing phenylalanine or tryptophan. Fields, in order: clone size, V gene, J gene, CDR3 protein. Expanded clones are given a class, and other clones once, few, many or no size at all.

clone size: many
V gene: TRBV30
J gene: TRBJ1-2
CDR3 protein: CALVGDDYGYTF

clone size: few
V gene: TRBV29-1
J gene: TRBJ2-2
CDR3 protein: CSVEEFLGDRNTGELFF

clone size: .
V gene: TRBV25-1
J gene: TRBJ2-7
CDR3 protein: CASGDRAEQYF

clone size: many
V gene: TRBV10-2
J gene: TRBJ1-2
CDR3 protein: CASSESSGTVYGYTF

clone size: .
V gene: TRBV3-1
J gene: TRBJ1-2
CDR3 protein: CASSSPGTLIDYGYTF

clone size: few
V gene: TRBV5-1
J gene: TRBJ1-1
CDR3 protein: CASSPGGQSTEAFF

clone size: few
V gene: TRBV20-1
J gene: TRBJ1-1
CDR3 protein: CSARDSGLNTEAFF

clone size: .
V gene: TRBV6-5
J gene: TRBJ2-4
CDR3 protein: CASSRLAVAKNIQYF

clone size: many
V gene: TRBV28
J gene: TRBJ1-2
CDR3 protein: CASSSPGGPMEGYTF

clone size: many
V gene: TRBV5-1
J gene: TRBJ2-7
CDR3 protein: CASSSGTGLAGGAYEQYF

clone size: many
V gene: TRBV28
J gene: TRBJ1-2
CDR3 protein: CASSLGGQGESYTF

clone size: many
V gene: TRBV9
J gene: TRBJ2-1
CDR3 protein: CASSTSLGGDNEQFF

clone size: .
V gene: TRBV29-1
J gene: TRBJ1-2
CDR3 protein: CSVASGTDYYGYTF

clone size: few
V gene: TRBV29-1
J gene: TRBJ2-1
CDR3 protein: CSVEGYNEQFF

clone size: .
V gene: TRBV14
J gene: TRBJ2-7
CDR3 protein: CASSQDWAGSYEQYF

clone size: many
V gene: TRBV29-1
J gene: TRBJ2-7
CDR3 protein: CSVEDLGVGRSEQYF

clone size: .
V gene: TRBV6-5
J gene: TRBJ1-1
CDR3 protein: CASSFPGTRNTEAFF

clone size: .
V gene: TRBV5-1
J gene: TRBJ2-5
CDR3 protein: CASSSQGEQYF

clone size: many
V gene: TRBV5-1
J gene: TRBJ1-4
CDR3 protein: CASSTGLRGGDNEKLFF

clone size: once
V gene: TRBV14
J gene: TRBJ2-1
CDR3 protein: CASSQDLAGGDEQFF

clone size: .
V gene: TRBV27
J gene: TRBJ2-7
CDR3 protein: CASRGGCEQYF

clone size: many
V gene: TRBV27
J gene: TRBJ2-7
CDR3 protein: CASSPLAGRLSYEQYF

clone size: .
V gene: TRBV12-3/TRBV12-4
J gene: TRBJ1-1
CDR3 protein: CASKQGSAFTEAFF

clone size: .
V gene: TRBV29-1
J gene: .
CDR3 protein: CSVEVGDRPAEQYF

clone size: many
V gene: TRBV18
J gene: TRBJ2-1
CDR3 protein: CASSPEGNNEQFF

clone size: many
V gene: TRBV5-1
J gene: TRBJ1-2
CDR3 protein: CASSRGTNYGYTF

clone size: many
V gene: TRBV12-3/TRBV12-4
J gene: TRBJ2-5
CDR3 protein: CASSLLAGSKETQYF

clone size: many
V gene: TRBV10-3
J gene: TRBJ2-7
CDR3 protein: CAISESIAPEYHEQYF

clone size: many
V gene: TRBV7-2
J gene: TRBJ2-5
CDR3 protein: CASSLRIGLRPMGETQYF

clone size: .
V gene: TRBV15
J gene: TRBJ1-2
CDR3 protein: CATSRGRAPGLAGYTF

clone size: few
V gene: TRBV20-1
J gene: TRBJ2-5
CDR3 protein: CSARAPRGRGREQETQYF

clone size: .
V gene: TRBV15
J gene: TRBJ2-1
CDR3 protein: CATSRGTEGNEQFF

clone size: .
V gene: TRBV11-2
J gene: TRBJ2-1
CDR3 protein: CASSFRSGEQFF

clone size: .
V gene: TRBV18
J gene: TRBJ2-1
CDR3 protein: CASTTYYNEQFF

clone size: .
V gene: TRBV7-8
J gene: TRBJ1-3
CDR3 protein: CASSFPDRGRSGNTIYF

clone size: .
V gene: TRBV20-1
J gene: TRBJ1-5
CDR3 protein: CSAESSRPDQPQHF

clone size: many
V gene: TRBV12-3/TRBV12-4
J gene: TRBJ1-2
CDR3 protein: CASSLVARVNGYTF